The source of this T cell receptor (beta chain) is a study of prognosis after radiotherapy for stage I lung cancer. The overall study: Among seven or eight patients the tumors were squamous cell carcinoma, and among some 12 they were adenocarcinoma. SBRT radiotherapy comprised 3 to 5 fractions at a biologically effective dose of at least 100 Gy. Findings and caveats of the study: Lower Shannon entropy after stereotactic body radiation therapy was observed in patients who went on to develop distant metastases.

Two-round multiplex PCR on genomic DNA was the method by which TCR beta CDR3 was amplified. The first round of PCR was done with primers that matched each TRBV and TRBJ gene. TCRdb processed the multiplex PCR reads anew with MiXCR; each CDR3 protein has one entry. This table has 51,000 or so distinct CDR3 sequences, approximately 30% appearing once. This clonotype was recorded at least ten times. Its matching antigen is unknown. The V gene's germline CDR1 is SGHDT and CDR2 YYEEEE. The junction had 9 bases not matched to a gene; V was cut back by 7 bases and J by 5 bases. The CDR3 runs 14 residues. The patients, who had no history of other malignancies and had received no prior chemotherapy or radiotherapy, were all found to be node-negative on CT and PET/CT.

The chain employs TRBV5-6 and TRBJ2-3; the match to TRBD2 covers 8 bases. The specimen was PBMCs, collected before or after stereotactic body radiation therapy (not recorded which). The sequence was obtained from a donor over 45 with non-small cell lung cancer. CDR3 region: CASRWYGGGDTQYF. DNA for the CDR3: TGTGCCAGCCGCTGGTACGGGGGGGGAGATACGCAGTATTTT.